This TCR beta chain was recovered during a study of memory CD4+ T cells and cytomegalovirus serostatus. CDR1 and CDR2 (germline): SGHTS, YDEGEE. Trimming cost V 5 bases and J 7 bases; bases outside gene matches: 8. The CDR3 has 14 amino acids. Clones were sequenced by immunoSEQ multiplex PCR, and TCRdb holds only the in-frame ones, with some missing. The data show 25,000 to 35,000 clones, about 75% seen once. The sort gate was single viable CD3+CD4+CD8-CD45RO+ cells for memory CD4+ T cells. Sequencing was performed on memory CD4+ T cells from blood. This sequence was found in an adult in good health and CMV-seronegative. Some clones in this sample may be carry-over from other donors' samples. The chain recombines TRBV5-8 with TRBJ1-5, with TRBD1 matching over 8 bases. The CDR3 DNA reads TGTGCCAGCAGTAAGACAGGGGATCGCCAGCCCCAGCATTTT. Translated: CASSKTGDRQPQHF.